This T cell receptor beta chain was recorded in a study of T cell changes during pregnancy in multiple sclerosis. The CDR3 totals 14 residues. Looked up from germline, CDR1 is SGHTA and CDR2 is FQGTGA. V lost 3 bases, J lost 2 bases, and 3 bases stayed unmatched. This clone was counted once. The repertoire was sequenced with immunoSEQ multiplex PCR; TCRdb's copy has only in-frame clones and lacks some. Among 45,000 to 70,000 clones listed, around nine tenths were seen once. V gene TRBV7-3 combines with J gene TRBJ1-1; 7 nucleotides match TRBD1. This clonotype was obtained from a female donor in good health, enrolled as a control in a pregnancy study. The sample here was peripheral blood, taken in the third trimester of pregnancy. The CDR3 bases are TGTGCCAGCAGCTTGGGACAGACTAACACTGAAGCTTTCTTT. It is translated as CASSLGQTNTEAFF.